The 8 T cell receptor beta chains in this list originate from one sample, sequenced in a study of a mutant IDH1 vaccine in newly diagnosed glioma. Time point given: baseline, week 1 (first vaccination visit). Treatment meaning: pre-vaccination baseline after standard-of-care therapy. TCRdb keeps only in-frame clones here, not all; method: immunoSEQ multiplex PCR. Of 99,000 or so clones listed, approximately 90% were seen once; the top ten hold around 0.6%. The material sequenced was PBMCs, taken from a glioma patient treated with radiotherapy, temozolomide or both. The source of these receptors is a woman aged 45 to 65 with glioma.

This clone was seen a single time. J is TRBJ1-2 and V is TRBV28, with D hard to call. The V gene lost 2 bases and the J gene lost 5 bases, with 21 bases spanning the gap. CDR1 is MDHEN and CDR2 is SYDVKM in the germline V gene. The length of the CDR3 is 17 residues. CDR3 DNA: TGTGCCAGCAGTTTAGCCAGGTTTAATTCCCCCCGTTATGGCTACACCTTC. Its protein product is CASSLARFNSPRYGYTF.

The genes are TRBV12-5 and TRBJ2-3; tentatively, D is TRBD2 (5 bases). Germline V gene data show CDR1 as LGHNT and CDR2 as FRNRAP. CDR3 size: 13 residues. V lost 3 bases and J lost 5, with 9 bases in between. In DNA form, the CDR3 reads TGTGCTAGTGGTTTTCCTAGCCGAGATACGCAGTATTTT. This codes for CASGFPSRDTQYF.

The chain links TRBV19 to TRBJ2-1; TRBD2 matches at 12 bases. Germline CDR1 LNHDA, CDR2 SQIVND (reference sequence). The CDR3 is 15 amino acids. The trim removed 5 bases at V and 7 bases at J, leaving 6 bases unmatched. The CDR3 DNA reads TGTGCCAGTAGTTACCTAGCGGGAGGGCATAATGAGCAGTTCTTC. This gives the protein CASSYLAGGHNEQFF.

This clone has only a few counts. The chain combines TRBV28 with TRBJ2-7; D ambiguous. Per germline, CDR1 MDHEN and CDR2 SYDVKM. V was cut by 3 bases and J by 8 bases, with 8 bases left in between. The CDR3 length is 11 residues. CDR3 sequence: CASSLSMQQYF. The CDR3 DNA reads as TGTGCCAGCAGTTTGTCCATGCAGCAGTACTTC.

The J gene is TRBJ2-5, the V gene TRBV7-9; 11 bases align to TRBD2. CDR3 length: 15 residues. Unmatched junction bases numbered 9, after V lost 7 bases and J lost 5 bases. Germline-derived CDR1 and CDR2 are SEHNR and FQNEAQ (reference sequence). The CDR3 reads CASTLRASGRETQYF. The CDR3 nucleotides read TGTGCCAGCACCCTCAGGGCTAGCGGGAGGGAGACCCAGTACTTC.

The chain employs TRBV28 and TRBJ1-1; tentative D call: TRBD1 (6 bases). The germline CDR1 and CDR2 sequences are MDHEN and SYDVKM. Trimming stripped 1 base from V and 2 bases from J, with 8 bases between. The CDR3 runs 14 residues. The CDR3 reads CASSLSGVNTEAFF. CDR3 nucleotides: TGTGCCAGCAGTTTATCAGGGGTCAACACTGAAGCTTTCTTT.

The genes are TRBV28 and TRBJ1-4; D is uncertain. The length of the CDR3 is 13 residues. Per germline, CDR1 MDHEN and CDR2 SYDVKM. The V gene lost 7 bases and the J gene lost 8 bases, with 14 bases spanning the gap. The CDR3 sequence: CASIRTGGEKLFF. As DNA, the CDR3 is TGTGCCAGCATACGGACGGGAGGGGAAAAACTGTTTTTT. The full variable domain, with the rest looked up from reference TRBV28 and TRBJ1-4, is DVKVTQSSRYLVKRTGEKVFLECVQDMDHENMFWYRQDPGLGLRLIYFSYDVKMKEKGDIPEGYSVSREKKERFSLILESASTNQTSMYLCASIRTGGEKLFFGSGTQLSVL.

The CDR3, as DNA: TGTGCCTGGAGTGTCCTTGCCCTGTCTGGAAACACCATATATTTT. The encoded protein is CAWSVLALSGNTIYF. The chain recombines TRBV30 with TRBJ1-3; D is undetermined. The CDR3 is 15 residues long. Trimming cost V 0 bases and J 1 base, with 10 bases left between them. The germline gives CDR1 GTSNPN, CDR2 SVGIG (reference sequence).